Following are 27 T cell receptor beta chains from one sample sequenced in a study of CD8 T cells in ankylosing spondylitis. Study findings and constraints: Blood from ankylosing spondylitis patients appeared to carry a characteristic roughly 8-variant TCR beta motif.

These TCRs' antigens remain unknown. Each CDR3 protein gets one entry after TCRdb re-called the 5' RACE reads with MiXCR. This table has over 600,000 distinct CDR3 sequences, roughly 20% appearing once. The sequenced sample consisted of blood, either unsorted or a sorted T cell fraction (not recorded which). Receptors were obtained from a male donor with ankylosing spondylitis.

The V and J genes are TRBV20-1 and TRBJ2-5; perhaps TRBD2 as D (7 bases). Germline values: CDR1 DFQATT, CDR2 SNEGSKA (reference sequence). Trimming removed 2 bases from V and 5 bases from J, with 12 bases in between. The CDR3 sequence is 13 residues long. CDR3 DNA sequence: TGCAGTGCTAGATCAGAGGGGGGGGAGACCCAGTACTTC. Protein product: CSARSEGGETQYF.

This clonotype was seen more than once but under ten times. The chain combines TRBV10-3 with TRBJ2-1, with TRBD2 matching over 7 bases. Unmatched junction bases numbered 8, after V lost 11 bases and J lost 4 bases. The CDR3 extends over 13 amino acids. Per the germline V gene, CDR1 is ENHRY and CDR2 is SYGVKD. CDR3 protein: CAPRLAEYNEQFF. CDR3 sequence (DNA): TGTGCCCCGCGGCTAGCGGAATACAATGAGCAGTTCTTC.

The chain joins TRBV2 to TRBJ2-3; D is unclear. V was clipped by 6 bases and J by 5 bases, with 9 bases between them. Looked up from germline, CDR1 is SNHLY and CDR2 is FYNNEI. This CDR3 region has 12 residues. CDR3 protein: CASSRLVDTQYF. The CDR3 DNA reads as TGTGCCAGCAGCCGACTGGTAGATACGCAGTATTTT.

J is TRBJ2-1 and V is TRBV2; 10 positions agree with TRBD2. This CDR3 is built from 17 residues. J gave up 3 bases and V 3 bases, and 8 bases lay outside the gene matches. Germline CDR1 and CDR2: SNHLY and FYNNEI. CDR3 DNA: TGTGCCAGCAGTGATTTAGTAGCGGGAGGAATCTACAATGAGCAGTTCTTC. Translating gives CASSDLVAGGIYNEQFF.

Only a few counts were recorded for this clonotype. This sequence joins TRBV10-2 and TRBJ2-3; either TRBD1 or TRBD2 may fit D (5 bases each). The CDR3 consists of 14 residues. The V and J ends lost 4 bases and 4 bases respectively, with 12 bases between them. The germline V gene encodes CDR1 WSHSY and CDR2 SAAADI. The CDR3 here is CASSVGVSADTQYF. CDR3 in DNA: TGCGCCAGCAGTGTGGGGGTAAGCGCAGATACGCAGTATTTT.

J is TRBJ2-2 and V is TRBV14; no clear D gene. The CDR3 consists of 13 residues. CDR1 is SGHDN and CDR2 is FVKESK in the germline V gene. The V and J ends lost 5 bases and 6 bases respectively, with 10 bases between them. This CDR3 reads CASSGFLAGELFF. DNA for the CDR3: TGTGCCAGCAGCGGTTTCCTCGCCGGGGAGCTGTTTTTT.

In its sample, this clonotype was seen a few times. The rearrangement joins TRBV6-2 or TRBV6-3 to TRBJ1-2, with unresolved D. The CDR3 runs to 14 residues. Germline V gene lookup returns CDR1 MNHEY and CDR2 SVGEGT. Trimming shortened V by 0 bases and J by 4 bases, and 9 bases separated the two germline ends. This CDR3 is CASSYSRSGYGYTF. CDR3 sequence (DNA): TGTGCCAGCAGTTACTCGAGAAGTGGCTATGGCTACACCTTC.

The chain employs TRBV7-2 and TRBJ1-4; D is undetermined. Between the trimmed V and J ends, which lost 4 bases and 0 bases, there was a span of 9 bases. The germline CDR1 and CDR2 sequences are SGHTA and FQGNSA. The CDR3 loop spans 15 amino acids. The CDR3 protein is CASSSRPATNEKLFF. The CDR3 DNA reads TGTGCCAGCAGCTCCCGACCTGCAACTAATGAAAAACTGTTTTTT.

This clonotype was seen many times. The chain combines TRBV29-1 with TRBJ2-1; no clear D gene. Germline CDR1 and CDR2: SQVTM and ANQGSEA. The V and J ends lost 1 base and 6 bases respectively, with 7 bases between them. The CDR3 sequence is 12 residues long. The CDR3 sequence: CSVEVGFNEQFF. In DNA, the CDR3 is TGCAGCGTTGAAGTCGGTTTCAATGAGCAGTTCTTC.

This chain links TRBV12-5 with TRBJ2-5; perhaps TRBD1 as D (6 bases). This CDR3 contains 17 residues. Per germline, CDR1 LGHNT and CDR2 FRNRAP. V lost 2 bases, J lost 3 bases, and 19 bases lay in between. CDR3 nucleotide sequence: TGTGCTAGTGGTTTGTGGCCCCGGGGTGCAGGGGAAGAGACCCAGTACTTC. This translates into CASGLWPRGAGEETQYF. The full variable domain, in which reference TRBV12-5 and TRBJ2-5 provide the parts outside the CDR3, is DARVTQTPRHKVTEMGQEVTMRCQPILGHNTVFWYRQTMMQGLELLAYFRNRAPLDDSGMPKDRFSAEMPDATLATLKIQPSEPRDSAVYFCASGLWPRGAGEETQYFGPGTRLLVL.

The chain recombines TRBV20-1 with TRBJ2-7, with 8 bases fitting TRBD1. Germline assignment: CDR1 DFQATT and CDR2 SNEGSKA (reference sequence). After removal of 5 bases from V and 7 bases from J, the junction contained 7 bases not matched to a gene. The CDR3 covers 12 residues. The DNA of the CDR3 is TGCAGTGCTTACAGGGGGAACGGGGAGCAGTACTTC. Translating gives CSAYRGNGEQYF.

This clonotype was seen only a few times. The rearrangement uses TRBV6-1 and TRBJ2-7, with D perhaps TRBD2 (11 bases). Per the germline V gene, CDR1 is MNHNS and CDR2 is SASEGT. Trimming shortened V by 0 bases and J by 2 bases, and 26 bases separated the two germline ends. There are 20 residues in the CDR3. The CDR3 loop reads CASSEAPGQGGLAETYEQYF. The CDR3 bases are TGTGCCAGCAGTGAAGCTCCCGGACAGGGGGGACTAGCGGAAACCTACGAGCAGTACTTC.

In this sample, this clonotype turned up a few times. The rearrangement uses TRBV4-1 and TRBJ2-2; D not certain. The CDR3 is 14 residues long. CDR1 is MGHRA and CDR2 is YSYEKL in the germline V gene. With 3 bases removed from V and 2 bases from J, the gap between germline ends came to 7 bases. The CDR3 DNA reads as TGCGCCAGCAGCCACCATATTAACACCGGGGAGCTGTTTTTT. As protein: CASSHHINTGELFF.

The chain combines TRBV11-2 with TRBJ1-3; D call uncertain. V shed 5 bases and J shed 3 bases, with 14 bases lying between them. CDR1 and CDR2 (germline): SGHAT, FQNNGV. This CDR3 comprises 15 residues. The CDR3 region is CASSLGVSGGNTIYF. The CDR3 coding sequence is TGTGCCAGCAGCCTGGGAGTATCGGGTGGAAACACCATATATTTT. The full variable domain, completed using reference TRBV11-2 and TRBJ1-3, is EAGVAQSPRYKIIEKRQSVAFWCNPISGHATLYWYQQILGQGPKLLIQFQNNGVVDDSQLPKDRFSAERLKGVDSTLKIQPAKLEDSAVYLCASSLGVSGGNTIYFGEGSWLTVV.

J is TRBJ2-1 and V is TRBV7-9; unclear D gene. V shed 1 base and J shed 7 bases, with 20 bases lying between them. CDR3 length equals 17 residues. Germline V gene sequence: CDR1 SEHNR, CDR2 FQNEAQ (reference sequence). The CDR3 protein is CASSLVKGPPSGNEQFF. The CDR3 nucleotides read TGTGCCAGCAGCTTAGTAAAGGGTCCTCCCTCCGGGAATGAGCAGTTCTTC.

The V call is TRBV20-1, the J call TRBJ1-6, with 8 bases lining up with TRBD1. There are 15 residues in the CDR3. In germline, CDR1 is DFQATT, CDR2 SNEGSKA (reference sequence). The J segment lost 5 bases and the V segment lost 5 bases, leaving 8 bases of the junction unmatched. CDR3 DNA sequence: TGCAGTGCTCGACAGGGGAATAACCATAATTCACCCCTCCACTTT. It is translated as CSARQGNNHNSPLHF.

This clonotype was found many times. The V and J genes are TRBV10-3 and TRBJ2-1; D uncertain. The germline V and J ends were trimmed by 0 bases and 7 bases, with 1 base remaining between them. The germline V gene has CDR1 ENHRY and CDR2 SYGVKD. The CDR3 loop spans 11 amino acids. Here the CDR3 reads CAISESNEQFF. The CDR3 DNA follows: TGTGCCATCAGTGAGTCGAATGAGCAGTTCTTC.

The V call is TRBV5-6, the J call TRBJ2-5, with TRBD2 matching 10 bases. Germline CDR1 is SGHDT and CDR2 is YYEEEE. After removal of 7 bases from V and 4 bases from J, the junction contained 7 bases not matched to a gene. The CDR3 contains 14 residues. The CDR3 bases are TGTGCCAGCGGGGGTCTAGCGGGGGCAGAGACCCAGTACTTC. Its protein is CASGGLAGAETQYF.

J is TRBJ1-5 and V is TRBV12-3 or TRBV12-4; D possibly corresponds to TRBD1 (5 bases). The CDR3 consists of 14 residues. The ends were cut back, 4 bases at V and 4 bases at J, with 11 bases in the middle. The CDR3 sequence is CASSSVTENQPQHF. CDR3 in DNA: TGTGCCAGCAGTTCCGTGACAGAAAATCAGCCCCAGCATTTT.

This clonotype was recorded at least ten times. V is TRBV19 and J is TRBJ2-7; D remains ambiguous. V dropped 3 bases and J dropped 3 bases, with 12 bases sitting between them. The CDR3 is 14 residues long. The V gene's germline CDR1 is LNHDA and CDR2 SQIVND (reference sequence). CDR3 coding DNA: TGTGCCAGTAGTATTAGATCAGAATTCTACGAGCAGTACTTC. Amino acids: CASSIRSEFYEQYF.

This clonotype appeared a few times. The chain is built from TRBV3-1 and TRBJ1-2; D might be TRBD1 (5 bases). V was cut by 0 bases and J by 0 bases, with 8 bases left in between. The CDR3 has 15 residues. The V gene's germline CDR1 is LGHDT and CDR2 YNNKEL (reference sequence). CDR3 DNA sequence: TGTGCCAGCAGCCAAGACCACAGGCCTAACTATGGCTACACCTTC. It yields the protein CASSQDHRPNYGYTF.

This chain links TRBV20-1 with TRBJ2-3; D may be TRBD2 (6 bases). V was shortened by 5 bases and J by 4 bases, with 16 bases between the two germline ends. Germline V gives CDR1 DFQATT, CDR2 SNEGSKA (reference sequence). This CDR3 region has 14 residues. Written as DNA, the CDR3 is TGCAGTGCTCTTAAAGCGGGTGTGGCAGATACGCAGTATTTT. Its translation: CSALKAGVADTQYF.

This clonotype has a count of ten or more. The CDR3 DNA reads as TGTGCCAGCAGTTTAGCGGGAAGCTCCTACGAGCAGTACTTC. It is translated as CASSLAGSSYEQYF. The chain employs TRBV12-3 or TRBV12-4 and TRBJ2-7, with D unclear. V was trimmed by 0 bases and J by 0 bases, leaving 6 bases between them. The CDR3 totals 14 residues.

This clonotype came up a few times. The chain recombines TRBV11-2 with TRBJ1-1; weak D call: TRBD1 (6 bases). The CDR3 length is 15 residues. The germline gives CDR1 SGHAT, CDR2 FQNNGV. Trimming cost V 5 bases and J 1 base, with 14 bases left between them. CDR3 bases: TGTGCCAGCAGCCCAGTGGGGGCGGGGAACACTGAAGCTTTCTTT. Translation gives CASSPVGAGNTEAFF.

This clonotype was seen at least ten times. This sequence joins TRBV12-3 or TRBV12-4 and TRBJ2-2, with TRBD2 as a possible D gene (5 bases). V lost 8 bases and J 5 bases, leaving 6 bases between the germline ends. This CDR3 is 11 amino acids long. This CDR3 is CASGGTGELFF. The CDR3 DNA reads as TGTGCCAGCGGCGGGACCGGGGAGCTGTTTTTT.

This clonotype was observed a few times. The V and J genes are TRBV11-3 and TRBJ1-1, with unresolved D. The CDR3 extends over 14 amino acids. Between the trimmed V and J ends, which lost 4 bases and 1 base, there was a span of 10 bases. Looked up from germline, CDR1 is SGHNT and CDR2 is YENEEA. The CDR3 sequence is CASSYRTGNTEAFF. CDR3 coding DNA: TGTGCCAGCAGCTACCGGACGGGGAACACTGAAGCTTTCTTT.

This clonotype was recorded a few times. The chain is built from TRBV15 and TRBJ2-7, with 10 bases fitting TRBD2. V gave up 1 base and J gave up 0 bases; unmatched junction bases: 9. This CDR3 is built from 18 residues. The germline V gene has CDR1 LNHNV and CDR2 YYDKDF (reference sequence). Here the CDR3 reads CATSRGAGGIVSSYEQYF. In nucleotides, the CDR3 is TGTGCCACCAGCAGAGGAGCGGGAGGGATAGTGAGCTCCTACGAGCAGTACTTC.